This entry lists 24 T cell receptor beta chains sequenced from one sample in a study of OX40 agonist ivuxolimab in advanced cancers. Some clones are missing from TCRdb's copy, which holds only in-frame ones; the method was immunoSEQ multiplex PCR. The repertoire holds under 85,000 clones, with 65% to 90% as singletons. The sequencing used CD4+ or CD8+ T cells sorted from blood, collected in a trial of the OX40 agonist ivuxolimab. Every receptor here comes from an adult with an advanced solid tumor such as melanoma, head and neck, liver or kidney cancer.

The chain is built from TRBV7-9 and TRBJ2-3, with D tentatively TRBD2 (6 bases). From germline, CDR1 is SEHNR and CDR2 FQNEAQ (reference sequence). This CDR3 comprises 14 residues. V was clipped by 4 bases and J by 0 bases, with 8 bases between them. In nucleotides, the CDR3 is TGTGCCAGCAGCTCTGGGGGGAGCACAGATACGCAGTATTTT. It specifies CASSSGGSTDTQYF.

This rearrangement joins TRBV13 to TRBJ1-2, with TRBD1 as a possible D gene (6 bases). CDR3 length equals 13 residues. The germline CDR1 and CDR2 sequences are PRHDT and FYEKMQ (reference sequence). Trimming cost V 2 bases and J 2 bases, with 6 bases left between them. CDR3 coding DNA: TGTGCCAGCAGCTTACAGGGGAACTATGGCTACACCTTC. Residues: CASSLQGNYGYTF.

The CDR3 loop reads CASSLANQPQHF. CDR3 in DNA: TGTGCCAGCAGTTTAGCCAATCAGCCCCAGCATTTT. The chain has TRBV28 and TRBJ1-5; D gene ambiguous. Looked up from germline, CDR1 is MDHEN and CDR2 is SYDVKM. The V end lost 2 bases, the J end lost 3 bases, and 2 bases lay between the germline ends. The CDR3 consists of 12 residues.

This clone was seen only once. The rearrangement joins TRBV5-1 to TRBJ1-2; 7 nucleotides agree with TRBD1. The CDR3 loop spans 16 amino acids. Germline lookup yields CDR1 SGHRS and CDR2 YFSETQ. V was pared by 4 bases and J by 2 bases, with 11 bases of the junction left unmatched. In DNA form, the CDR3 reads TGCGCCAGCAGCATAAGGGACAGTCAACAAAACTATGGCTACACCTTC. As protein: CASSIRDSQQNYGYTF.

Only a few counts were recorded for this clone. The chain joins TRBV29-1 to TRBJ2-7; a weak D match, TRBD1 (5 bases). The germline V and J ends were trimmed by 1 base and 3 bases, with 16 bases remaining between them. The CDR3 has 15 residues. Looked up from germline, CDR1 is SQVTM and CDR2 is ANQGSEA. The CDR3 DNA follows: TGCAGCGTTGAAGTCCCCAGGGTGAACTTCTACGAGCAGTACTTC. This sequence encodes CSVEVPRVNFYEQYF.

The rearrangement links TRBV5-4 to TRBJ2-3; a possible D gene is TRBD1 (6 bases). The germline V gene encodes CDR1 SGHNT and CDR2 YYREEE (reference sequence). Trimming removed 0 bases from V and 2 bases from J, with 7 bases in between. The CDR3 length is 14 residues. CDR3 sequence (DNA): TGTGCCAGCAGCTTGGGACAGGTCACAGATACGCAGTATTTT. The encoded protein is CASSLGQVTDTQYF.

The V call is TRBV5-4, the J call TRBJ1-1; a weak D match, TRBD1 (6 bases). The germline V and J ends were trimmed by 3 bases and 2 bases, with 11 bases remaining between them. Germline CDR1 and CDR2: SGHNT and YYREEE (reference sequence). This CDR3 is 14 amino acids long. Here the CDR3 reads CASSWGGANTEAFF. The CDR3 region has the DNA TGTGCCAGCAGCTGGGGGGGGGCTAACACTGAAGCTTTCTTT.

The V and J genes are TRBV19 and TRBJ1-5; 10 bases align to TRBD1. The V and J ends lost 6 bases and 10 bases, in that order; junction bases with no gene match: 12. This CDR3 contains 15 residues. Germline V gene data show CDR1 as LNHDA and CDR2 as SQIVND (reference sequence). CDR3: CASRQEGQGIRPQHF. For the CDR3, the DNA is TGTGCCAGTAGACAGGAGGGACAGGGGATTCGTCCCCAGCATTTT.

The chain links TRBV25-1 to TRBJ2-7; D is perhaps TRBD2 (5 bases). The CDR3 extends over 14 amino acids. Germline V gene sequence: CDR1 MGHDK, CDR2 SYGVNS. Trimming took 2 bases from V and 3 from J, leaving 11 bases between them. This CDR3 reads CASSEQGRGYEQYF. The CDR3, as DNA: TGTGCCAGCAGTGAACAAGGACGGGGCTACGAGCAGTACTTC.

This chain uses TRBV7-9 with TRBJ1-2, with 7 bases lining up with TRBD1. This CDR3 has 16 amino acids. V gave up 6 bases and J gave up 0 bases; unmatched junction bases: 10. Germline-derived CDR1 and CDR2 are SEHNR and FQNEAQ (reference sequence). CDR3 in amino acids: CASRLFSGTANYGYTF. The CDR3 DNA reads as TGTGCCAGCAGACTCTTCTCCGGGACAGCTAACTATGGCTACACCTTC.

The gene calls are TRBV5-1 and TRBJ2-3, with D maybe TRBD2 (6 bases). Trimming cost V 4 bases and J 2 bases, with 14 bases left between them. This CDR3 has 15 amino acids. Germline V CDR1 and CDR2: SGHRS, YFSETQ. The CDR3 spells CASSIDRTNTDTQYF. The CDR3, as DNA: TGCGCCAGCAGCATCGACCGGACTAACACAGATACGCAGTATTTT.

The CDR3 bases are TGTGCCAGCAGCTTATCCGGGACAGGCGAGGCCGGGGGCTACACCTTC. Encoded protein: CASSLSGTGEAGGYTF. The V call is TRBV7-2, the J call TRBJ1-2; 8 nucleotides agree with TRBD1. The trim removed 2 bases at V and 8 bases at J, leaving 13 bases unmatched. The CDR3 spans 16 residues. CDR1 and CDR2 (germline): SGHTA, FQGNSA.

The chain is built from TRBV6-5 and TRBJ1-2, with D hard to call. Germline CDR1 reads MNHEY; CDR2 reads SVGAGI. This CDR3 is built from 14 residues. Trimming pared 3 bases from V and 5 bases from J, leaving 13 bases between. The CDR3 spells CASSYVARWYGYTF. The CDR3 nucleotides are TGTGCCAGCAGTTATGTTGCCAGGTGGTATGGCTACACCTTC.

V usage is TRBV7-3 and J usage is TRBJ2-5, with D perhaps TRBD1 or TRBD2 (5 bases each). Germline-derived CDR1 and CDR2 are SGHTA and FQGTGA. The CDR3 has 14 residues. Trimming took off 5 bases at V and 1 base at J, with 11 bases between the two ends. The CDR3 is CASSPGTAQETQYF. The DNA of the CDR3 is TGTGCCAGCAGCCCGGGGACGGCCCAAGAGACCCAGTACTTC.

The chain carries TRBV6-5 and TRBJ1-1, with 7 nucleotides matching TRBD1. The V and J ends lost 6 bases and 8 bases, in that order; junction bases with no gene match: 12. Looked up from germline, CDR1 is MNHEY and CDR2 is SVGAGI. This CDR3 comprises 14 residues. The CDR3 sequence: CASRDRSSLGEAFF. In DNA form, the CDR3 reads TGTGCCAGCAGGGACAGGTCATCTCTTGGGGAAGCTTTCTTT.

This sequence joins TRBV15 and TRBJ2-3; TRBD1 matches at 10 bases. This CDR3 has 15 amino acids. Looked up from germline, CDR1 is LNHNV and CDR2 is YYDKDF (reference sequence). With 5 bases clipped from V and 5 bases from J, the junction kept 7 bases outside the gene matches. The CDR3 loop reads CATSGGTGDGDTQYF. The CDR3 DNA follows: TGTGCCACCAGCGGAGGGACAGGGGATGGAGATACGCAGTATTTT.

The chain combines TRBV7-6 with TRBJ1-3, with 8 bases aligning to TRBD1. The V and J ends lost 5 bases and 0 bases, in that order; junction bases with no gene match: 3. CDR1 is SGHVS, CDR2 FNYEAQ, per germline. This CDR3 is built from 15 residues. CDR3 nucleotide sequence: TGTGCCAGCAGCCCTCAGGGGGCCTCTGGAAACACCATATATTTT. Encoded protein: CASSPQGASGNTIYF.

The chain recombines TRBV7-2 with TRBJ2-7; the D gene could be TRBD1 or TRBD2 (5 bases each). V was trimmed by 5 bases and J by 3 bases, leaving 17 bases between them. The CDR3 has 15 amino acids. From germline, CDR1 is SGHTA and CDR2 FQGNSA. The CDR3 is CASSLAGTDFYEQYF. CDR3 in DNA: TGTGCCAGCAGCCTGGCCGGGACGGATTTCTACGAGCAGTACTTC.

This chain connects TRBV11-2 to TRBJ2-2; D call uncertain. Germline CDR1 is SGHAT and CDR2 is FQNNGV. Trimming took 0 bases from V and 0 from J, leaving 8 bases between them. The CDR3 totals 16 residues. The CDR3 region is CASSLEVVSNTGELFF. The CDR3 DNA reads TGTGCCAGCAGCTTAGAGGTAGTTTCGAACACCGGGGAGCTGTTTTTT. The variable domain in full, completed from reference TRBV11-2 and TRBJ2-2, reads EAGVAQSPRYKIIEKRQSVAFWCNPISGHATLYWYQQILGQGPKLLIQFQNNGVVDDSQLPKDRFSAERLKGVDSTLKIQPAKLEDSAVYLCASSLEVVSNTGELFFGEGSRLTVL.

A few counts support this clone. The chain employs TRBV13 and TRBJ2-5; TRBD1 might be the D (5 bases). The V gene's germline CDR1 is PRHDT and CDR2 FYEKMQ (reference sequence). The CDR3 sequence is 13 residues long. V shed 0 bases and J shed 4 bases, with 6 bases lying between them. This CDR3 reads CASSLGGRETQYF. The CDR3 nucleotides read TGTGCCAGCAGCTTAGGGGGGCGAGAGACCCAGTACTTC.

The V call is TRBV30, the J call TRBJ2-1; D is unclear. With 0 bases removed from V and 10 bases from J, the gap between germline ends came to 10 bases. The CDR3 sequence is 12 residues long. CDR1 is GTSNPN and CDR2 is SVGIG in the germline V gene (reference sequence). CDR3 in amino acids: CAWSVRAPEQFF. As DNA, the CDR3 is TGTGCCTGGAGTGTAAGGGCCCCCGAGCAGTTCTTC.

The chain joins TRBV2 to TRBJ1-5; TRBD1 agrees at 7 bases. V shed 6 bases, J shed 2 bases, and the junction held 7 bases outside the gene matches. There are 15 residues in the CDR3. Germline CDR1 is SNHLY and CDR2 is FYNNEI. The CDR3 DNA reads as TGTGCCAGCAGGAGAGGGACAGTGGGCAATCAGCCCCAGCATTTT. Translated, it gives CASRRGTVGNQPQHF.

This clone was seen only a few times. The rearrangement joins TRBV5-4 to TRBJ1-1; no firm D call. Between the trimmed V and J ends, which lost 2 bases and 8 bases, there was a span of 13 bases. The CDR3 runs 13 residues. CDR1 and CDR2 from the germline V gene are SGHNT and YYREEE (reference sequence). CDR3 sequence (DNA): TGTGCCAGCAGCTTAGGAGGTCGCACCGAAGCTTTCTTT. This translates into CASSLGGRTEAFF. The variable domain in full, completed from reference TRBV5-4 and TRBJ1-1, reads ETGVTQSPTHLIKTRGQQVTLRCSSQSGHNTVSWYQQALGQGPQFIFQYYREEENGRGNFPPRFSGLQFPNYSSELNVNALELDDSALYLCASSLGGRTEAFFGQGTRLTVV.

The genes are TRBV6-4 and TRBJ1-2; D uncertain. V lost 6 bases and J lost 5, with 16 bases in between. The CDR3 contains 14 residues. The germline gives CDR1 MRHNA, CDR2 SNTAGT. CDR3 nucleotide sequence: TGTGCCAGCAGAGATTACAGACGACCTTATGGCTACACCTTC. Protein product: CASRDYRRPYGYTF.